Described below is a single T cell receptor (beta chain) sequence and its context. This specimen comes from a study of blood T cell repertoires in COVID-19. Germline V gene data show CDR1 as LNHNV and CDR2 as YYDKDF (reference sequence). V shed 0 bases and J shed 4 bases, with 15 bases lying between them. The length of the CDR3 is 16 residues. Sequenced by immunoSEQ multiplex PCR; TCRdb stores in-frame clones only, minus some. The data hold 200,000 to 250,000 clones, with 75% to 90% observed a single time. The sequence was obtained from a young man with COVID-19, enrolled during active disease. V usage is TRBV15 and J usage is TRBJ1-2; no firm D call. Material for sequencing was peripheral blood. In DNA form, the CDR3 reads TGTGCCACCAGCAGAGATCATGCAGGCCAAGGCTATGGCTACACCTTC. The encoded protein is CATSRDHAGQGYGYTF.